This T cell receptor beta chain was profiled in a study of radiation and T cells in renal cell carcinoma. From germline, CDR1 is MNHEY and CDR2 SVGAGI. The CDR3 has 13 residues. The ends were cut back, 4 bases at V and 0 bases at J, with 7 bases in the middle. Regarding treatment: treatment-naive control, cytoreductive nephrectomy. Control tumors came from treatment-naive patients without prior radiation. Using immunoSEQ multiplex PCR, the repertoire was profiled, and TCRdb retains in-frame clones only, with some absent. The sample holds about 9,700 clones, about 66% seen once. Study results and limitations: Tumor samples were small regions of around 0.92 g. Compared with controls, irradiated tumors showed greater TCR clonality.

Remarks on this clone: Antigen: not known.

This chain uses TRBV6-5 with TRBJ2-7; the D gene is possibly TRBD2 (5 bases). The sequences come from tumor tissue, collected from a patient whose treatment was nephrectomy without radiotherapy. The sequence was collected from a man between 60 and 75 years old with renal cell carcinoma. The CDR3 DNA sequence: TGTGCCAGCAGTTCTAGCAACTCCTACGAGCAGTACTTC. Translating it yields CASSSSNSYEQYF.